Given below is one T cell receptor (beta chain) in context. Its matching antigen is unknown. This entry belongs to a study of vaccination and CD4 T cells after COVID-19. Study overall: Overlapping SARS-CoV-2, HCoV-NL63, HCoV-OC43 and HCoV-229E spike peptides stimulated the cells. Notes on the study in general: The study examined relatively few convalescent patients and included no early post-infection timepoints. Spike mono-reactive clones accounted for 304 of the 307 vaccine-specific clones found in convalescent patients.

The V gene end was trimmed by 8 bases and the J gene end by 1 base; junction bases not matched to a gene: 7. This CDR3 is 15 amino acids long. In germline, CDR1 is KGHDR, CDR2 SFDVKD. Regarding treatment: roughly 11-day PBMC culture with coronavirus spike peptide pools or control peptides (ViraFEST assay). Researchers used the Oncomine TCR Beta short-read assay to sequence DNA from cultured CD4+ T cells. The genomic DNA was obtained from cultured CD4+ T cells by extraction with the QIAamp micro DNA kit. TCRdb redid the calling of the PCR reads with MiXCR, one entry per CDR3 protein. The sample consists of 8,500 or so distinct CDR3 sequences, approximately 58% of them appearing once.

This receptor was obtained from a human donor who had recovered from COVID-19. The chain couples TRBV24-1 to TRBJ2-5; 9 nucleotides agree with TRBD1. Specimen: CD4+ T cells from blood, cultured in vitro. CDR3: CATNRTGGGQETQYF. DNA of the CDR3: TGTGCCACCAACCGAACAGGGGGCGGCCAAGAGACCCAGTACTTC.